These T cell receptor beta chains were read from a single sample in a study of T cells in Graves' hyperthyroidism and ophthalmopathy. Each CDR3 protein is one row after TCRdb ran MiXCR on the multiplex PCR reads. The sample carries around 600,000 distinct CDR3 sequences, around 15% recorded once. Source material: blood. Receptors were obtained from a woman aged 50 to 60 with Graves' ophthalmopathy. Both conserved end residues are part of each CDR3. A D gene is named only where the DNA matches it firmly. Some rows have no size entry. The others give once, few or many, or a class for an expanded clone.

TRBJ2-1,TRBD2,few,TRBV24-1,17,CATSDYGLAGGLYEQFF,TGTGCCACCAGTGATTACGGACTAGCGGGAGGTCTATATGAGCAGTTCTTC
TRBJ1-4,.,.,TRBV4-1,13,CASSQGSFEKLFF,TGCGCCAGCAGCCAGGGTAGCTTTGAAAAACTGTTTTTT
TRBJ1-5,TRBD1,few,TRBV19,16,CASSMHRDRLNQPQHF,TGTGCCAGTAGTATGCACCGGGACAGACTCAATCAGCCCCAGCATTTT
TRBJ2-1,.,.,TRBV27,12,CASSPTFGEQFF,TGTGCCAGCAGCCCAACTTTTGGTGAGCAGTTCTTC
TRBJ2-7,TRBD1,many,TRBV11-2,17,CASSFFGQGAFSYEQYF,TGTGCCAGCAGCTTTTTTGGACAGGGGGCGTTTTCCTACGAGCAGTACTTC
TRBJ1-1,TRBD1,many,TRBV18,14,CASSPTGVDTEAFF,TGTGCCAGCTCACCAACAGGGGTGGACACTGAAGCTTTCTTT
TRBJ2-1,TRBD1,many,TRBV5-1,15,CASSPGDRGPNEQFF,TGCGCCAGCAGCCCTGGGGACAGGGGGCCCAATGAGCAGTTCTTC
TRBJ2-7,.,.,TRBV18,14,CAGSPLVAADEQYF,TGTGCCGGCTCACCACTTGTCGCGGCTGACGAGCAGTACTTC
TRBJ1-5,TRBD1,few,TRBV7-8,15,CASSSWTGSSQPQHF,TGTGCCAGCAGCTCTTGGACAGGGAGCAGTCAGCCCCAGCATTTT
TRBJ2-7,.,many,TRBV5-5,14,CASRGTFRTYEQYF,TGTGCCAGCAGGGGGACCTTTCGAACCTACGAGCAGTACTTC
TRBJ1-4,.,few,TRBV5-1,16,CASSQGVASTNEKLFF,TGCGCCAGCAGCCAAGGAGTAGCCTCAACTAATGAAAAACTGTTTTTT
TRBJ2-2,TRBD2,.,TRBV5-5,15,CASSLAAGGTGELFF,TGTGCCAGCAGCTTGGCCGCGGGAGGGACCGGGGAGCTGTTTTTT
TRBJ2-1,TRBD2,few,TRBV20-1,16,CSARGTSGNSYNEQFF,TGCAGTGCTAGGGGGACTAGCGGAAACTCCTACAATGAGCAGTTCTTC
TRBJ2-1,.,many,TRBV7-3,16,CASSKRRGGTYNEQFF,TGTGCCAGCAGCAAGCGCAGGGGCGGGACATACAATGAGCAGTTCTTC
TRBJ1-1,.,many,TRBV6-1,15,CASSEWGARNTEAFF,TGTGCCAGCAGTGAATGGGGAGCAAGGAACACTGAAGCTTTCTTT
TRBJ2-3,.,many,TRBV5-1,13,CASSLGSDRPQYF,TGCGCCAGCAGCTTAGGTAGCGATCGTCCGCAGTATTTT
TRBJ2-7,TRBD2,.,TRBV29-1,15,CSVEGLAGFSYEQYF,TGCAGCGTTGAAGGGCTAGCGGGGTTCTCCTACGAGCAGTACTTC
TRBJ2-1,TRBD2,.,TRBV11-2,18,CASSYGVSGIASYNEQFF,TGTGCCAGCAGCTATGGGGTTAGCGGGATCGCCTCCTACAATGAGCAGTTCTTC
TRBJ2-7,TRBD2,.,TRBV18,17,CASSPRGLAADSYEQYF,TGTGCCAGCTCACCTAGAGGGCTAGCGGCGGACTCCTACGAGCAGTACTTC
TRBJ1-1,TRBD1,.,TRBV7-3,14,CASSSDRGATEALF,TGTGCCAGCAGCTCCGACAGGGGGGCCACTGAAGCTCTCTTT
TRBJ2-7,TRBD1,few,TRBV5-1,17,CASSLSSGQGQIYEQYF,TGCGCCAGCAGCTTGTCATCAGGACAGGGACAAATATACGAGCAGTACTTC
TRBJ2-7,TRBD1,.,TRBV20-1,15,CSAKTVGQGVSEQYF,TGCAGTGCCAAGACGGTGGGACAGGGGGTCAGCGAGCAGTACTTC
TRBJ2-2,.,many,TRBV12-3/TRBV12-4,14,CASSPDANTGELFF,TGTGCCAGCAGCCCGGACGCGAACACCGGGGAGCTGTTTTTT
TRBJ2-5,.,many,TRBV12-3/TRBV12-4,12,CASRVRSETQYF,TGTGCCAGCAGGGTCAGGTCTGAGACCCAGTACTTC
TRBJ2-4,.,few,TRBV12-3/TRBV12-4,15,CASSLGGLDKNIQYF,TGTGCCAGCAGTTTAGGCGGGCTCGACAAAAACATTCAGTACTTC
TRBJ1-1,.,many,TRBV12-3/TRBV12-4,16,CASSLSGGVGPKKAFF,TGTGCCAGCAGTTTAAGTGGGGGAGTCGGACCGAAAAAAGCTTTCTTT
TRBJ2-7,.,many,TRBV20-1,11,CSAEQFLEQYF,TGCAGTGCGGAACAATTTCTCGAGCAGTACTTC